The clone carrying this TCR beta chain was seen a few times. This entry is derived from a study of blood T cell repertoires in COVID-19. The CDR3 length is 15 residues. The V and J ends lost 3 bases and 10 bases, in that order; junction bases with no gene match: 12. Germline V gene lookup returns CDR1 MNHEY and CDR2 SVGEGT. Per the authors' pipeline: Cell counts per sample came from amplifying reference gene primers. The assay was immunoSEQ multiplex PCR, and TCRdb's table has in-frame clones only and misses some. V and J calls and clone size are those listed in that table; D and trimming were worked out from the DNA. In the table there are about 63,000 clones, around 90% of which are singletons.

This clonotype originated in a human donor in a cohort sampled during active COVID-19. This chain connects TRBV6-2 or TRBV6-3 to TRBJ2-7; TRBD1 aligns across 10 bases. Sequenced sample: peripheral blood. As DNA, the CDR3 is TGTGCCAGCAGTTATTCGGGACAGGGGCCGTATGAACAGTACTTC. Amino acid sequence: CASSYSGQGPYEQYF.